The rows below give T cell receptor beta chains drawn from one sample of a study of T cell responses to AZD1222 COVID-19 vaccine. The repertoire was sequenced with immunoSEQ multiplex PCR; TCRdb's copy has only in-frame clones and lacks some. Among roughly 44,000 clones listed, nearly 85% were seen once. The input for sequencing was peripheral blood, taken on day 0 of AZD1222 vaccination. The receptors stem from an adult in good health. CDR3s include the opening cysteine and the closing phenylalanine or tryptophan. The D gene is left open where the match is weak. Only part of the rows carry a size: once, few, many, or a class if the clone is expanded.

CDR3nt	CDR3aa	d_gene	j_gene	v_gene	abundance
TGTGCCAGCAGCTTCGTGAATGGCTACACCTTC	CASSFVNGYTF	NA	TRBJ1-2	TRBV3-1/TRBV3-2	NA
TGTGCCATCAGTGACAGAATTGAGGAGGGCACAGATACGCAGTATTTT	CAISDRIEEGTDTQYF	NA	TRBJ2-3	TRBV10-3	NA
TGTGCCAGCAGTGGCCCTAGCGGGAGGGCCTACGAGCAGTACTTC	CASSGPSGRAYEQYF	TRBD2	TRBJ2-7	TRBV28	NA
TGTGCCAGCAGTTTATCGTCGGGGGTAGGTGGCTACACCTTC	CASSLSSGVGGYTF	NA	TRBJ1-2	TRBV27	few
TGTGCCAGTAGTAAGGGACTAGCGGGAGCCGGGGAGCTGTTTTTT	CASSKGLAGAGELFF	TRBD2	TRBJ2-2	TRBV19	NA
TGTGCCAGCAGTTACTCGACAGGAGGCACTGAAGCTTTCTTT	CASSYSTGGTEAFF	NA	TRBJ1-1	TRBV6-5	once
TGTGCCAGCAGGCCTTGGGGGGAGGATAATGAAAAACTGTTTTTT	CASRPWGEDNEKLFF	NA	TRBJ1-4	TRBV6-5	NA
TGTGCCAGCAGTGGGGGGACAGGGCTTAGTTCTAATGAAAAACTGTTTTTT	CASSGGTGLSSNEKLFF	TRBD1	TRBJ1-4	TRBV28	NA
TGTGCCAACAACCTCCGCGGGATTAGCAATCAGCCCCAGCATTTT	CANNLRGISNQPQHF	NA	TRBJ1-5	TRBV6-4	NA
TGTGCCAGCAGTGATTCAGGGGGGGATGAAAAACTGTTTTTT	CASSDSGGDEKLFF	TRBD1	TRBJ1-4	TRBV2	NA
TGTGCCAGTGGGTTTGGTGGGGGGAGTAATTCACCCCTCCACTTT	CASGFGGGSNSPLHF	NA	TRBJ1-6	TRBV19	NA
TGTGCCAGTAGTGCCCAGGCTGGATACACTGAAGCTTTCTTT	CASSAQAGYTEAFF	NA	TRBJ1-1	TRBV19	NA
TGTGCCAGCAGCCAGTGGACTAGCGGGAGTCATGAGCAGTTCTTC	CASSQWTSGSHEQFF	TRBD2	TRBJ2-1	TRBV3-1/TRBV3-2	NA
TGTGCCAGCAGGGATACATCGAACACTGAAGCTTTCTTT	CASRDTSNTEAFF	NA	TRBJ1-1	TRBV12-3/TRBV12-4	NA
TGCGCCAGCAGCCTTCCCCCCCACACAAGGAATGAAAAACTGTTTTTT	CASSLPPHTRNEKLFF	NA	TRBJ1-4	TRBV4-1	NA
TGTGCCAGTAGTACTCTGACAGGCGGGGAGCTGTTTTTT	CASSTLTGGELFF	NA	TRBJ2-2	TRBV19	NA
TGTGCCAGCAGATGGACAAGGAACACTGAAGCTTTCTTT	CASRWTRNTEAFF	NA	TRBJ1-1	TRBV2	NA
TGTGCCAGCAGCATGACGGGACAGGGGGCCGCGGACACCATATATTTT	CASSMTGQGAADTIYF	TRBD1	TRBJ1-3	TRBV7-9	once
TGTGCCAGCAGCCAAGGAGTATGGGGGGATGGCTACACCTTC	CASSQGVWGDGYTF	NA	TRBJ1-2	TRBV14	NA
TGTGCCAGCAGCGGGGGGCCCCTGAACACTGAAGCTTTCTTT	CASSGGPLNTEAFF	NA	TRBJ1-1	TRBV7-9	NA
TGCGCCAGCAGTCAAAGTGGGTGGCGGTTGGATCCTTCGGGCACGGATTCACCCCTCCACTTT	CASSQSGWRLDPSGTDSPLHF	NA	TRBJ1-6	TRBV23-1	NA
TGCAGTGCTAGTTCCAGCGGCCTCTCCTACGAGCAGTACTTC	CSASSSGLSYEQYF	NA	TRBJ2-7	TRBV20-1	NA
TGTGCCACCAGCGGCTCGGGGGCCACCTACAATGAGCAGTTCTTC	CATSGSGATYNEQFF	NA	TRBJ2-1	TRBV15	NA
TGTGCCAGCAGTTTAGCGACAGGCTATGGCTACACCTTC	CASSLATGYGYTF	NA	TRBJ1-2	TRBV12-3/TRBV12-4	NA
TGTGCCTGGAGTGTCTTTGGGAACACTGAAGCTTTCTTT	CAWSVFGNTEAFF	NA	TRBJ1-1	TRBV30	NA
TGTGCCAGCACTCTAGCGGGAGCGAACACCGGGGAGCTGTTTTTT	CASTLAGANTGELFF	TRBD2	TRBJ2-2	TRBV28	NA
TGTGCCAGCAGCTTATCCCGGGCGGCGAACACTGAAGCTTTCTTT	CASSLSRAANTEAFF	NA	TRBJ1-1	TRBV7-8	NA
TGTGCCAGCAGCCAATATAGCGGGGGGAACAATGAGCAGTTCTTC	CASSQYSGGNNEQFF	TRBD2	TRBJ2-1	TRBV3-1/TRBV3-2	NA
TGTGCCAGCAGCAATAGGGTACAGGGCATTTCTGGGGCCAACGTCCTGACTTTC	CASSNRVQGISGANVLTF	NA	TRBJ2-6	TRBV7-9	NA
TGTGCCAGTTACAGGGGAGATGGCTACACCTTC	CASYRGDGYTF	TRBD1	TRBJ1-2	TRBV28	few
TGCGCCAGCAGCCAAGATGACAAGGGGGATTATGGCTACACCTTC	CASSQDDKGDYGYTF	NA	TRBJ1-2	TRBV4-3	NA
TGTGCCAGCAGTTACCCTAGCGGGAAGGGCACCGGGGAGCTGTTTTTT	CASSYPSGKGTGELFF	TRBD2	TRBJ2-2	TRBV6-5	NA
TGTGCCAGCAGTTCTTCCGTTTCAGTGGAAGAGACCCAGTACTTC	CASSSSVSVEETQYF	NA	TRBJ2-5	TRBV28	once
TGCGCCAGCAGTGAGGGGGGCGGGAACAATGAGCAGTTCTTC	CASSEGGGNNEQFF	NA	TRBJ2-1	TRBV10-1	few
TGTGCCAGCAGTGAATCTACAGGGACAACTCAGCCCCAGCATTTT	CASSESTGTTQPQHF	NA	TRBJ1-5	TRBV2	NA
TGTGCCAGCTCGGAGATTTTCGGCTCTGGAAACACCATATATTTT	CASSEIFGSGNTIYF	NA	TRBJ1-3	TRBV7-8	NA
TGTGCCTGGAGTCCATCAGGATCCGGGGAGCTGTTTTTT	CAWSPSGSGELFF	NA	TRBJ2-2	TRBV30	NA
TGCGCCAGCAGCTCGGGACAGGGTTCCTACGAGCAGTACTTC	CASSSGQGSYEQYF	TRBD1	TRBJ2-7	TRBV5-1	few
TGTGCCAGCAGCCTTGCCCCGGGACAGGGGTATAATGAGCAGTTCTTC	CASSLAPGQGYNEQFF	TRBD1	TRBJ2-1	TRBV3-1/TRBV3-2	NA
TGCGCCAGCAGGACCTGGGGATACAATGAGCAGTTCTTC	CASRTWGYNEQFF	NA	TRBJ2-1	TRBV5-1	NA
TGTGCCAGCCCTCGGGGGGGTGGCAGGAGGTCCTACGAGCAGTACTTC	CASPRGGGRRSYEQYF	TRBD2	TRBJ2-7	TRBV6-4	NA
TGTGCCAGTAGGACAGGGGCCGCAGGATTTAATCAGCCCCAGCATTTT	CASRTGAAGFNQPQHF	TRBD1	TRBJ1-5	TRBV19	NA
TGTGCCAGCAGCTTAGGTCTCAGGGGAACAGATACGCAGTATTTT	CASSLGLRGTDTQYF	NA	TRBJ2-3	TRBV11-2	NA
TGCGCCAGCAGCCCTCCCGTGACCCCGAATGAGCAGTTCTTC	CASSPPVTPNEQFF	NA	TRBJ2-1	TRBV5-1	few